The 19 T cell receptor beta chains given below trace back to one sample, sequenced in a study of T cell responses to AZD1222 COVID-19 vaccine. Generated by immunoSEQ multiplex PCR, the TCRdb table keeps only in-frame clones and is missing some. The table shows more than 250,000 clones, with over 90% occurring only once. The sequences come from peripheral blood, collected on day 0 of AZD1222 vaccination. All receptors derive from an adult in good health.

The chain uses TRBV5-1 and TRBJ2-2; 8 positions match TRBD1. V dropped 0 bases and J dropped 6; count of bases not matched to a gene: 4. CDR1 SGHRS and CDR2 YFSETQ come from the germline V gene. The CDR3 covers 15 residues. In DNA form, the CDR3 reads TGCGCCAGCAGCTTGGACAGGGGGAGCGCCGGGGAGCTGTTTTTT. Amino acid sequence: CASSLDRGSAGELFF. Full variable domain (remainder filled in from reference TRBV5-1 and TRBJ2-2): KAGVTQTPRYLIKTRGQQVTLSCSPISGHRSVSWYQQTPGQGLQFLFEYFSETQRNKGNFPGRFSGRQFSNSRSEMNVSTLELGDSALYLCASSLDRGSAGELFFGEGSRLTVL.

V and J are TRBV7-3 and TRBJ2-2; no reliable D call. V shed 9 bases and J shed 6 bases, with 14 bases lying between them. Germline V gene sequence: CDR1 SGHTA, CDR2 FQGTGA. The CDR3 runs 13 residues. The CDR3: CASSPIRPGELFF. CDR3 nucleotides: TGTGCCAGTAGCCCGATCAGGCCCGGGGAGCTGTTTTTT. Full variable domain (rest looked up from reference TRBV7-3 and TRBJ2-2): GAGVSQTPSNKVTEKGKYVELRCDPISGHTALYWYRQSLGQGPEFLIYFQGTGAADDSGLPNDRFFAVRPEGSVSTLKIQRTERGDSAVYLCASSPIRPGELFFGEGSRLTVL.

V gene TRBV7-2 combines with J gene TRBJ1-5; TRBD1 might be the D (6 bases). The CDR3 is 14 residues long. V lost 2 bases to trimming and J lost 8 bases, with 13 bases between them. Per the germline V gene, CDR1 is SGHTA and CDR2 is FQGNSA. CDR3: CASSLTGGGEPQHF. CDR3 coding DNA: TGTGCCAGCAGCTTAACTGGGGGCGGTGAGCCCCAGCATTTT. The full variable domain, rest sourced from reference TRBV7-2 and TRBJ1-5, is GAGVSQSPSNKVTEKGKDVELRCDPISGHTALYWYRQSLGQGLEFLIYFQGNSAPDKSGLPSDRFSAERTGGSVSTLTIQRTQQEDSAVYLCASSLTGGGEPQHFGDGTRLSIL.

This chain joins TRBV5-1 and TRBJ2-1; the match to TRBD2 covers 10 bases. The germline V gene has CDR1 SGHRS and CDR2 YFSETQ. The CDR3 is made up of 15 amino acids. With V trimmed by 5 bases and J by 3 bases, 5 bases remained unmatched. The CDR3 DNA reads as TGCGCCAGCAGTCGTACTAGCGGGGACTACAATGAGCAGTTCTTC. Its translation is CASSRTSGDYNEQFF.

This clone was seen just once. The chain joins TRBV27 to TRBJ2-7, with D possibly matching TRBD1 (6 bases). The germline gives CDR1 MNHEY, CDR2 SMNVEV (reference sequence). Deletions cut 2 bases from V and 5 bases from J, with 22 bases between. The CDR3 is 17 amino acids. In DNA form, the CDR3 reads TGTGCCAGCAGTTTAAGGGGAGACAGGATCCTAAGAGACGAGCAGTACTTC. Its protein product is CASSLRGDRILRDEQYF.

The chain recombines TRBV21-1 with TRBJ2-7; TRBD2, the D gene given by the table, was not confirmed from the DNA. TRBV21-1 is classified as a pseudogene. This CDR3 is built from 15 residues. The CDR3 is CASSNRLAGPYEQYF. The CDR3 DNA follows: TGTGCCAGCAGCAATCGGCTAGCGGGACCCTACGAGCAGTACTTC.

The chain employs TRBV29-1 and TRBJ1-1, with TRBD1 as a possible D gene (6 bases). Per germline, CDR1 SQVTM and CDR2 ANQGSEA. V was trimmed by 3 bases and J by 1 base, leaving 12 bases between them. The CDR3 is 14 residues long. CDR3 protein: CSVETGTPNTEAFF. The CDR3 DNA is TGCAGCGTTGAGACCGGGACACCGAACACTGAAGCTTTCTTT.

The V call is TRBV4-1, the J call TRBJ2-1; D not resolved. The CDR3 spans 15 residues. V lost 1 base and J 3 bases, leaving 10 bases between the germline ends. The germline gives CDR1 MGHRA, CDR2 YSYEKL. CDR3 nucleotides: TGCGCCAGCAGCCAAGGAGGTACGTACTACAATGAGCAGTTCTTC. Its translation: CASSQGGTYYNEQFF.

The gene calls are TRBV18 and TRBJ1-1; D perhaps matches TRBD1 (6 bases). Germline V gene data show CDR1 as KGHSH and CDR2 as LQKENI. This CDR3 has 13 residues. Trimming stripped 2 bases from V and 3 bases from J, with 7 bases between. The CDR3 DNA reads TGTGCCAGCTCACCAAGGGGGGACACTGAAGCTTTCTTT. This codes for CASSPRGDTEAFF.

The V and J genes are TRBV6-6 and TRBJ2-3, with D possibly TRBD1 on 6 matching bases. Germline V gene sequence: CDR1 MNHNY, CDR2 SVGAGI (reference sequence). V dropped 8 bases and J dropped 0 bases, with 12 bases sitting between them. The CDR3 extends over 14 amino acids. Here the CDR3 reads CASRGQSSTDTQYF. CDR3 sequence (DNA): TGTGCCAGCCGAGGACAGTCTAGCACAGATACGCAGTATTTT.

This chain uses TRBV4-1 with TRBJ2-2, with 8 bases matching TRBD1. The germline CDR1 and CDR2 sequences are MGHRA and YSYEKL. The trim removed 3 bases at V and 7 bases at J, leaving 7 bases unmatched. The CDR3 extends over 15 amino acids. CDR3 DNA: TGCGCCAGCAGCCAGTCACAGGGGGGAGACGGGGAGCTGTTTTTT. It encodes CASSQSQGGDGELFF.

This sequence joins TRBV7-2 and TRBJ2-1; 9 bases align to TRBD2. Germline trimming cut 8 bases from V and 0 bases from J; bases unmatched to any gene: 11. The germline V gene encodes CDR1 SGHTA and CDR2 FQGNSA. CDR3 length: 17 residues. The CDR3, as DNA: TGTGCCAGCCCGAGGCAGGATAGCGGGGGCTCCTACAATGAGCAGTTCTTC. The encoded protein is CASPRQDSGGSYNEQFF.

In DNA, the CDR3 is TGTGCCAGCAGTAATACAGGAACCTACGAGCAGTACTTC. Encoded protein: CASSNTGTYEQYF. This sequence joins TRBV5-5 and TRBJ2-7; D is perhaps TRBD1 (5 bases). CDR1 is SGHKS and CDR2 is YYEKEE in the germline V gene (reference sequence). V dropped 5 bases and J dropped 2 bases, with 11 bases sitting between them. The CDR3 loop spans 13 amino acids.

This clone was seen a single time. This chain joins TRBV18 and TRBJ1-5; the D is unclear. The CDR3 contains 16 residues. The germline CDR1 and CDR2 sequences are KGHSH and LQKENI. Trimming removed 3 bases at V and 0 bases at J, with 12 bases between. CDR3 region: CASSPSTHNSNQPQHF. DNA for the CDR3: TGTGCCAGCTCACCGTCGACCCATAATAGCAATCAGCCCCAGCATTTT.

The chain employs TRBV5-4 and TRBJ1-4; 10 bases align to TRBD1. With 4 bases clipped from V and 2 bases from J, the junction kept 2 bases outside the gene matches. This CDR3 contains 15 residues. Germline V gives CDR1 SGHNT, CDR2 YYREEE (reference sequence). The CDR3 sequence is CASSRTGGTNEKLFF. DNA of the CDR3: TGTGCCAGCAGCCGGACAGGGGGGACTAATGAAAAACTGTTTTTT.

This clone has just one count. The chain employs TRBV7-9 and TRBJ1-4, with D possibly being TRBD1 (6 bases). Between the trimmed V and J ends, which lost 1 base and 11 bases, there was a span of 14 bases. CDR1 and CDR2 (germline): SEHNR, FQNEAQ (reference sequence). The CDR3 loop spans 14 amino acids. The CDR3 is CASSLEGGRDKLFF. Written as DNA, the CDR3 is TGTGCCAGCAGCTTAGAGGGGGGGCGAGACAAACTGTTTTTT.

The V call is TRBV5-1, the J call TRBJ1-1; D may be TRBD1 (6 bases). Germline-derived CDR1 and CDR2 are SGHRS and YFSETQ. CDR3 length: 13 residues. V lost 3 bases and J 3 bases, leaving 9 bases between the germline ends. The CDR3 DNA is TGCGCCAGCAGCTCCGAGGGGGACACTGAAGCTTTCTTT. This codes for CASSSEGDTEAFF.

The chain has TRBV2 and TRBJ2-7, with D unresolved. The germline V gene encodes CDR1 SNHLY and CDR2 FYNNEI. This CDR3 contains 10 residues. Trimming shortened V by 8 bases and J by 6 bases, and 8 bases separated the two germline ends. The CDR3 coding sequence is TGTGCCAGCCACGCAGGCGAGCAGTACTTC. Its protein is CASHAGEQYF. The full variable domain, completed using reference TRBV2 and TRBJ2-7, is EPEVTQTPSHQVTQMGQEVILRCVPISNHLYFYWYRQILGQKVEFLVSFYNNEISEKSEIFDDQFSVERPDGSNFTLKIRSTKLEDSAMYFCASHAGEQYFGPGTRLTVT.

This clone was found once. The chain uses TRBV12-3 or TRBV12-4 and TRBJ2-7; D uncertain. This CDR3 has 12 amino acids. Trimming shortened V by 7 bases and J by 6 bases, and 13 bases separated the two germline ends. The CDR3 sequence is CASTHSASEQYF. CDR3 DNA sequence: TGTGCCAGCACCCACAGTGCAAGCGAGCAGTACTTC.